This T cell receptor (beta chain) derives from a study of shared clonotypes between healthy human individuals (TCRdb year 2020). In terms of the full investigation: The cohort comprised two women and a few men aged 18 to 49 years. Between about 0.9 and 8.9 billion PBMCs per donor were obtained by leukapheresis. For each donor, three plates each were used for CD4 naive and CD4 memory, two plates were used for CD8 naive, and one plate was used for CD8 memory. To increase sequencing depth and limit assay-specific biases, TCR repertoire library preparation and sequencing were carried out by different laboratories using diverse techniques. Blood TCR repertoires of four to six healthy adults were deeply sequenced to estimate repertoire size and the extent of clonotype sharing between individuals.

Findings and caveats that apply to the study as a whole: Incomplete sequencing was indicated by rarefaction of sorted-subset datasets, despite the large sequencing depth. The genetic and exposure-history diversity represented was limited by the small number of donors. Naive subsets generally had larger estimated clonotype richness than memory subsets did. Compared with non-shared clonotypes, clonotypes shared by all four sorted-subset donors had higher generation probabilities. When a handful of donors were compared, the shared fraction of clonotypes was 5% to 6.5% for naive CD4, less than 4% for naive CD8, roughly 2.5% for memory CD4, and 0.4% for memory CD8. Sampling was limited to blood, and TCR repertoires in tissue likely differ from TCR repertoires in blood. Pairwise subsampling led to the expectation that sequencing depth would affect the degree of clonotype sharing among donors.

To note about this clone: No cognate antigen has been identified for it. No base qualities exist here, and no much larger clone lies one base off it.

The donors were healthy, HIV-negative adults with no recently reported acute infections or vaccinations. All donors were Caucasian adults living in Nashville, Tennessee, USA. Magnetic negative selection was used to enrich CD4+ T cells, after which naive cells were positively selected on CD45RA and the negative fraction became the memory subset. After blood collection by leukapheresis, PBMCs were isolated using Ficoll-Histopaque density gradient centrifugation and then cryopreserved in the vapor phase of liquid nitrogen. Purity and quantity of every magnetically sorted T cell population were checked by analytical flow cytometry. Genomic DNA was isolated from every sorted fraction and measured by UV absorbance on a Nanodrop 2000c. Using the deep immunoSEQ assay, multiplex PCR amplified TCR CDR3 regions from genomic DNA. Extracted genomic DNA from each cell subset was distributed evenly across all wells of several immunoSEQ 96-well plates, and each plate was treated as a replicate. For sorted subsets, each replicate PCR was loaded with 200 ng genomic DNA, equivalent to 30,000 or so T cell genomes. Purified libraries were quantified with a Qubit 3.0 fluorometer, sized on a Bioanalyzer 2100, and re-quantified with the KAPA Library Quantification kit. A separate single-read 150-cycle Illumina NextSeq 550 flow cell was used to sequence each immunoSEQ 96-well plate. The paper's data handling went like this. The immunoSEQ output contained only junctional sequences without quality scores, so filtering could not match that applied to full-length reads. To assign V/J genes and CDR3, sequences were annotated against IMGT germline references using PyIR, a Python wrapper for IgBLAST v1.9. Any read was removed if the V/J assignment was weak (E-value above 1e-6), the CDR3 was missing, or the read contained stop codons, out-of-frame junctions, or ambiguous translated residues. V3J clonotypes were defined as sequences sharing an identical inferred V gene, J gene, and CDR3 amino acid sequence. To compute the percentage overlap between repertoires, the number of shared unique clonotypes was divided by the size of the smaller repertoire. Three approaches were used to assess repertoire richness: RTK rarefaction, the Chao1 estimator, and Recon v2.1 estimates of unobserved clonotypes. OLGA was used to compute generation probabilities for all TCRbeta clonotypes that the gDNA method yielded from a handful of donors. As stored in TCRdb, this immuneACCESS dataset retains in-frame rearrangements with V and J assigned. A fraction of the clones does not appear; measured against another copy, unresolved V genes explain less than half of the discrepancy, and the remainder lacks a known reason. V and J calls and clone size follow that table, whereas D and trimming were derived from the DNA. The sample table contains about 1.5 million clones; only one count was recorded for roughly 96% of them. Clones ranked in the top ten supply roughly 1.2% of the sample.

The germline V gene specifies SGDLS as CDR1 and YYNGEE as CDR2. Measured from the cysteine to the phenylalanine, the CDR3 is 17 residues long. The only DNA kept is the CDR3, 51 bases in frame from the first base. V lost 0 bases and J lost 5 bases; the stretch between them is 20 bases long. This receptor was taken from a man aged 25-45 years in good health. The rearrangement combines TRBV9 with TRBJ2-5; the D call is tentative, TRBD1 or TRBD2, as each matches 7 bases. Sequenced input: naive CD4+ T cells sorted from blood. The cell subset or site label, as the study defines it: CD45RA+ positively selected. The DNA sequence reads TGTGCCAGCAGCGTAGGTGGGAGGGGGCTAGGTCGGGAGACCCAGTACTTC. Translated, it gives CASSVGGRGLGRETQYF.